This section outlines one TCR beta chain sequence together with its context. Its specific antigen is unknown. Per-nucleotide qualities are absent, and no much larger clonotype sits a single base away. This entry belongs to a study of CD8+ T cells in alopecia areata (dated by TCRdb to 2016 to 2019). About the investigation overall: In both human patients and the C3H/HeJ mouse model, the study applied high-throughput TCRbeta sequencing to look at T cell clonal expansion in alopecia areata. In humans, TCRbeta sequencing was performed on scalp tissue and on sorted CD4+ and CD8+ peripheral blood T cells from healthy controls and from patients with patchy or totalis/universalis alopecia areata. TCRbeta CDR3 regions were amplified by immunoSEQ multiplex PCR with 35 Vbeta forward and 13 Jbeta reverse primers. Clonality in the scalp was compared among normal scalp (n=4), patchy alopecia areata scalp (n=8), and alopecia totalis/universalis scalp (n=8). RNA was obtained with the PAXgene miRNA kit for fixed scalp, the miRNeasy kit for PBMCs, and the RNeasy kit for mouse skin. The paper's findings and limits, for the study overall: TCR sequences shared between patients were less clear than in mice, possibly partly because of HLA diversity in the patient population. Higher clonality and more expanded CD8+ clones were observed in lesional scalp than in normal scalp, particularly in alopecia totalis/universalis, a finding suggestive of antigenic drive. Unlike mouse skin, where gammadelta T cells dominate, normal human skin contains resident alphabeta T cells that get sequenced too, which complicates analysis of the scalp TCR repertoire.

The library was made by the immunoSEQ multiplex PCR assay. To provide template for TCR sequencing, every sample had RNA extracted and reverse transcribed into cDNA. SuperScript III was used for first-strand cDNA synthesis, primed with a 2:1 mix of oligo-dT and random hexamers. A synthetic immune receptor repertoire was used to measure amplification bias, and any remaining bias was corrected computationally. Per the authors' processing: Raw reads were preprocessed to remove errors, and CDR3 was defined by IMGT conventions from the conserved cysteine to phenylalanine. Clonality was calculated as 1 minus Shannon entropy normalized by log2 of the number of productive unique TCRs. CD4 or CD8 identity of scalp clones was inferred by cross-referencing scalp TCRbeta sequences with sorted blood CD4 and CD8 repertoires. Not all clones reach the TCRdb copy of this immuneACCESS table, which keeps in-frame sequences only. Checked studies attribute under half of the gap to unresolved V genes and leave the rest unexplained. V, J and clone size are taken as reported in that table, and D and trimming were inferred from the DNA itself. Counted in this sample were around 210,000 clones; around three fifths of them appeared once. The ten largest make up approximately 4.9% of the sample.

The CDR3 starts with the cysteine, ends with the phenylalanine, and has 11 residues. Just the 33-base CDR3 DNA is kept, in frame starting at base 1. V is cut by 6 bases and J by 7 bases, and the space between the germline ends is 9 bases. Reading the germline V gene gives CDR1 SQVTM and CDR2 ANQGSEA. PBMCs were isolated by density centrifugation and stained for CD3, CD4 and CD8, after which CD4+ and CD8+ T cells were sorted on a FACSAria. Scalp biopsies and blood samples were provided by unaffected controls. The receptor's source is a human donor in good health. The chain is encoded by TRBV29-1 joined to TRBJ1-4, with the D gene uncertain. The sequenced sample consisted of CD8+ T cells sorted from blood. Here is the DNA: TGCAGCGTCTCACTGGGTGAAAAACTGTTTTTT. Its protein product is CSVSLGEKLFF.